The next 28 T cell receptor beta chains were all read from a single sample in a study of cytomegalovirus exposure and HLA in healthy donors. Using immunoSEQ multiplex PCR, the repertoire was profiled, and TCRdb retains in-frame clones only, with some absent. The data show 90,000 to 100,000 clones, 87% seen once. What was sequenced was PBMCs. These receptors originate from a woman under 40 in good health and CMV-seronegative.

Concerning this clone: An end of the junction does not agree with germline; a read error may underlie this. The chain is built from TRBV7-9 and TRBJ2-7, with TRBD2 identical over 14 bases. The CDR3 runs to 13 residues. The germline gives CDR1 SEHNR, CDR2 FQNEAQ (reference sequence). CDR3 residues: CAGRLAGGEEQYF. DNA of the CDR3: TGTGCCGGCAGACTAGCGGGAGGGGAAGAGCAGTACTTC.

The chain uses TRBV11-2 and TRBJ1-1; 7 positions agree with TRBD1. The CDR3 sequence is 16 residues long. CDR1 is SGHAT and CDR2 is FQNNGV in the germline V gene. The V segment lost 3 bases and the J segment 0 bases; nucleotides outside the gene matches: 7. The CDR3 loop reads CASSLPGGVMNTEAFF. CDR3 nucleotide sequence: TGTGCCAGCAGCTTGCCAGGGGGTGTTATGAACACTGAAGCTTTCTTT. The full variable domain, in which reference TRBV11-2 and TRBJ1-1 provide the parts outside the CDR3, is EAGVAQSPRYKIIEKRQSVAFWCNPISGHATLYWYQQILGQGPKLLIQFQNNGVVDDSQLPKDRFSAERLKGVDSTLKIQPAKLEDSAVYLCASSLPGGVMNTEAFFGQGTRLTVV.

V usage is TRBV9 and J usage is TRBJ1-2; D call uncertain. The CDR3 covers 11 residues. Trimming stripped 4 bases from V and 5 bases from J, with 6 bases between. Germline V gene lookup returns CDR1 SGDLS and CDR2 YYNGEE. The CDR3, as DNA: TGTGCCAGCAGCCTATATTATGGCTACACCTTC. It encodes CASSLYYGYTF.

The chain links TRBV5-4 to TRBJ2-2; 12 nucleotides align to TRBD2. V was pared by 2 bases and J by 0 bases, with 5 bases of the junction left unmatched. This CDR3 is built from 18 residues. CDR1 is SGHNT and CDR2 is YYREEE in the germline V gene (reference sequence). CDR3 nucleotides: TGTGCCAGCAGCTTTCGGCTAGCGGGAGGGACGAACACCGGGGAGCTGTTTTTT. The encoded protein is CASSFRLAGGTNTGELFF.

The chain carries TRBV6-5 and TRBJ2-3, with a possible D match to TRBD1 (6 bases). In germline, CDR1 is MNHEY, CDR2 SVGAGI. V lost 9 bases and J lost 1, with 11 bases in between. This CDR3 is 13 amino acids long. CDR3 in DNA: TGTGCCAGTATAGGGGGTGGCACAGATACGCAGTATTTT. This translates into CASIGGGTDTQYF.

The V and J genes are TRBV2 and TRBJ2-5; 8 bases are shared with TRBD1. Germline CDR1 SNHLY, CDR2 FYNNEI. Losses at the gene ends were 6 bases for V and 4 bases for J; bases not matched to a gene: 4. The CDR3 contains 13 residues. For the CDR3, the DNA is TGTGCCAGCAGGGGAGGACAGGGAGAGACCCAGTACTTC. It translates to CASRGGQGETQYF. Drawing the rest from reference TRBV2 and TRBJ2-5, the complete variable domain is EPEVTQTPSHQVTQMGQEVILRCVPISNHLYFYWYRQILGQKVEFLVSFYNNEISEKSEIFDDQFSVERPDGSNFTLKIRSTKLEDSAMYFCASRGGQGETQYFGPGTRLLVL.

The genes are TRBV15 and TRBJ2-3, with 8 positions matching TRBD1. CDR1 and CDR2 from the germline V gene are LNHNV and YYDKDF (reference sequence). The V gene end was trimmed by 1 base and the J gene end by 5 bases; junction bases not matched to a gene: 5. CDR3 length equals 15 residues. CDR3 sequence: CATSRGDRNLDTQYF. DNA of the CDR3: TGTGCCACCAGCAGAGGGGACAGGAACCTAGATACGCAGTATTTT.

V gene TRBV2 combines with J gene TRBJ1-1; D gene uncertain. Trimming stripped 7 bases from V and 0 bases from J, with 9 bases between. The CDR3 spans 13 residues. The germline gives CDR1 SNHLY, CDR2 FYNNEI. CDR3 bases: TGTGCCAGCACCACTTTTATGAACACTGAAGCTTTCTTT. Amino acid sequence: CASTTFMNTEAFF. Full variable domain (rest looked up from reference TRBV2 and TRBJ1-1): EPEVTQTPSHQVTQMGQEVILRCVPISNHLYFYWYRQILGQKVEFLVSFYNNEISEKSEIFDDQFSVERPDGSNFTLKIRSTKLEDSAMYFCASTTFMNTEAFFGQGTRLTVV.

The genes are TRBV12-5 and TRBJ2-5; tentatively, D is TRBD2 (5 bases). This CDR3 has 13 residues. The germline CDR1 and CDR2 sequences are LGHNT and FRNRAP. V was cut by 1 base and J by 5 bases, with 8 bases left in between. The CDR3 nucleotides read TGTGCTAGTGGTTTGGAAGGAGGCGAGACCCAGTACTTC. It encodes CASGLEGGETQYF.

The V call is TRBV7-2, the J call TRBJ2-6, with D possibly being TRBD2 (5 bases). The CDR3 is 18 residues long. The V end was cut by 0 bases, the J end by 0 bases, with 12 bases between. Germline V gene sequence: CDR1 SGHTA, CDR2 FQGNSA. CDR3 in amino acids: CASSLARVLSSGANVLTF. The CDR3 nucleotides read TGTGCCAGCAGCTTAGCGAGGGTTTTAAGCTCTGGGGCCAACGTCCTGACTTTC.

The chain carries TRBV5-1 and TRBJ2-5, with D possibly TRBD2 on 6 matching bases. CDR1 is SGHRS, CDR2 YFSETQ, per germline. The CDR3 is made up of 15 amino acids. Trimming left V 1 base short and J 4 bases short, with 14 bases between. The CDR3 DNA is TGCGCCAGCAGCTTGACTAGCCTAGGGACAGAGACCCAGTACTTC. Its protein is CASSLTSLGTETQYF. Drawing the rest from reference TRBV5-1 and TRBJ2-5, the complete variable domain is KAGVTQTPRYLIKTRGQQVTLSCSPISGHRSVSWYQQTPGQGLQFLFEYFSETQRNKGNFPGRFSGRQFSNSRSEMNVSTLELGDSALYLCASSLTSLGTETQYFGPGTRLLVL.

This chain connects TRBV4-1 to TRBJ2-7, with D perhaps matching TRBD1 (5 bases). V lost 5 bases, J lost 6 bases, and 17 bases lay in between. The CDR3 loop spans 14 amino acids. Germline V lookup: CDR1 MGHRA, CDR2 YSYEKL. CDR3 region: CASSAQDFVREQYF. The DNA of the CDR3 is TGCGCCAGCAGCGCACAGGATTTTGTGCGCGAGCAGTACTTC.

This chain links TRBV28 with TRBJ2-7, with a possible D match to TRBD1 (6 bases). Germline assignment: CDR1 MDHEN and CDR2 SYDVKM. V lost 10 bases to trimming and J lost 2 bases, with 15 bases between them. The CDR3 consists of 13 residues. The CDR3 reads CATIRQETYEQYF. The CDR3 DNA is TGTGCCACTATAAGACAGGAAACCTACGAGCAGTACTTC.

The V call is TRBV5-1, the J call TRBJ2-1, with 7 bases identical to TRBD2. The CDR3 loop spans 15 amino acids. Germline values: CDR1 SGHRS, CDR2 YFSETQ. V gave up 2 bases and J gave up 5 bases; unmatched junction bases: 7. This CDR3 reads CASSFGGSSNNEQFF. The CDR3 DNA reads as TGCGCCAGCAGCTTCGGGGGGAGCTCTAACAATGAGCAGTTCTTC.

The chain links TRBV4-3 to TRBJ2-1; 8 bases fit TRBD2. Germline CDR1 is LGHNA and CDR2 is YSLEER. The CDR3 runs 15 residues. Unmatched junction bases numbered 4, after V lost 1 base and J lost 5 bases. The CDR3 DNA reads as TGCGCCAGCAGCCAAGCTTGGGGACTAGACAATGAGCAGTTCTTC. Translation: CASSQAWGLDNEQFF.

CDR3: CASSDLVSSEQFF. DNA for the CDR3: TGTGCCAGCAGTGACCTTGTATCTAGTGAGCAGTTCTTC. This chain connects TRBV2 to TRBJ2-1, with D unresolved. CDR1 SNHLY and CDR2 FYNNEI come from the germline V gene. V was clipped by 3 bases and J by 9 bases, with 12 bases between them. The CDR3 is 13 residues long.

This sequence joins TRBV19 and TRBJ2-7; 10 bases are shared with TRBD1. The length of the CDR3 is 15 residues. V gave up 8 bases and J gave up 4 bases; unmatched junction bases: 11. CDR1 LNHDA and CDR2 SQIVND come from the germline V gene (reference sequence). The CDR3 nucleotides read TGTGCCAGTGGGAGACAGGGGGCGCGGAGATACGAGCAGTACTTC. Translated, it gives CASGRQGARRYEQYF.

The chain combines TRBV19 with TRBJ2-5; TRBD2 matches at 8 bases. The CDR3 totals 15 residues. With 6 bases clipped from V and 5 bases from J, the junction kept 11 bases outside the gene matches. Germline V gene lookup returns CDR1 LNHDA and CDR2 SQIVND (reference sequence). CDR3 sequence reads: CASRGLSGSRETQYF. DNA of the CDR3: TGTGCCAGTAGGGGACTAAGCGGGAGCCGGGAGACCCAGTACTTC.

This clone was picked up a small number of times. The J gene is TRBJ1-4, the V gene TRBV5-8, with a possible D match to TRBD1 (6 bases). The CDR3 runs 12 residues. Trimming took 2 bases from V and 8 from J, leaving 7 bases between them. Germline lookup yields CDR1 SGHTS and CDR2 YDEGEE. The DNA of the CDR3 is TGTGCCAGCAGCTTTGACAGGGAAAAACTGTTTTTT. Translating it yields CASSFDREKLFF.

This clone was seen just once. V is TRBV6-6 and J is TRBJ1-2; D is unresolved. The CDR3 contains 14 residues. The germline gives CDR1 MNHNY, CDR2 SVGAGI (reference sequence). Trimming shortened V by 0 bases and J by 4 bases, and 9 bases separated the two germline ends. As DNA, the CDR3 is TGTGCCAGCAGTTACTCGAGTCGCGGCTATGGCTACACCTTC. This codes for CASSYSSRGYGYTF.

This chain links TRBV28 with TRBJ2-1; TRBD2 agrees at 15 bases. The CDR3 length is 19 residues. Germline V gene data show CDR1 as MDHEN and CDR2 as SYDVKM. J lost 4 bases, V lost 3 bases, and 10 bases had no gene match. This chain's CDR3 is CASSFGLAGGPIRYNEQFF. The CDR3 coding sequence is TGTGCCAGCAGTTTTGGACTAGCGGGAGGGCCGATACGTTACAATGAGCAGTTCTTC.

The chain uses TRBV19 and TRBJ1-5, with 9 bases fitting TRBD1. The CDR3 spans 15 residues. Trimming took 4 bases from V and 3 from J; bases not matched to a gene: 4. Germline CDR1 is LNHDA and CDR2 is SQIVND (reference sequence). CDR3 sequence: CASSRRDRDNQPQHF. CDR3 DNA: TGTGCCAGTAGTAGACGGGACAGGGACAATCAGCCCCAGCATTTT.

This chain links TRBV7-2 with TRBJ2-3; TRBD1 aligns across 8 bases. Looked up from germline, CDR1 is SGHTA and CDR2 is FQGNSA. J lost 3 bases, V lost 7 bases, and 6 bases had no gene match. This CDR3 contains 14 residues. CDR3 nucleotides: TGTGCCAGCACCCTGGACAGGGCGACAGATACGCAGTATTTT. Translation: CASTLDRATDTQYF.

The V call is TRBV18, the J call TRBJ1-2, with 9 positions matching TRBD1. Losses at the gene ends were 5 bases for V and 6 bases for J; bases not matched to a gene: 7. Germline V CDR1 and CDR2: KGHSH, LQKENI. The CDR3 sequence is 14 residues long. DNA for the CDR3: TGTGCCAGCTCAACGGGACAGGGAAGCGATGGCTACACCTTC. Translation: CASSTGQGSDGYTF. Full variable domain (remainder filled in from reference TRBV18 and TRBJ1-2): NAGVMQNPRHLVRRRGQEARLRCSPMKGHSHVYWYRQLPEEGLKFMVYLQKENIIDESGMPKERFSAEFPKEGPSILRIQQVVRGDSAAYFCASSTGQGSDGYTFGSGTRLTVV.

V is TRBV9 and J is TRBJ2-2; TRBD2 matches 10 bases. V lost 7 bases and J lost 0; bases outside the gene matches: 6. The CDR3 runs 16 residues. The germline gives CDR1 SGDLS, CDR2 YYNGEE. CDR3 in DNA: TGTGCCAGCCCCGGACTAGCGGAGACGAACACCGGGGAGCTGTTTTTT. Its protein product is CASPGLAETNTGELFF. The complete variable domain, with remaining parts taken from reference TRBV9 and TRBJ2-2, reads DSGVTQTPKHLITATGQRVTLRCSPRSGDLSVYWYQQSLDQGLQFLIQYYNGEERAKGNILERFSAQQFPDLHSELNLSSLELGDSALYFCASPGLAETNTGELFFGEGSRLTVL.

The CDR3 DNA reads as TGTGCCAGCAGCCTGGGACAGACCACTACCTACGAGCAGTACTTC. Residues: CASSLGQTTTYEQYF. The chain carries TRBV7-8 and TRBJ2-7; 7 positions match TRBD1. The J segment lost 2 bases and the V segment lost 5 bases, leaving 9 bases of the junction unmatched. The CDR3 contains 15 residues. Germline loops: CDR1 SGHVS, CDR2 FQNEAQ.

This sequence joins TRBV7-3 and TRBJ2-2, with D possibly TRBD1 on 5 matching bases. The CDR3 totals 14 residues. Germline loops: CDR1 SGHTA, CDR2 FQGTGA. V gave up 3 bases and J gave up 0 bases, with 5 bases separating them. The DNA of the CDR3 is TGTGCCAGCAGCTTGGACACGAACACCGGGGAGCTGTTTTTT. Translation gives CASSLDTNTGELFF.

The rearrangement joins TRBV6-4 to TRBJ2-5, with 9 bases aligning to TRBD2. The V gene end was trimmed by 0 bases and the J gene end by 5 bases; junction bases not matched to a gene: 16. The germline V gene has CDR1 MRHNA and CDR2 SNTAGT. This CDR3 contains 19 residues. This CDR3 is CASSDSVAGEGMSQETQYF. Here the CDR3 DNA reads TGTGCCAGCAGTGACTCGGTAGCGGGGGAAGGTATGTCGCAGGAGACCCAGTACTTC.